Each of the 25 T cell receptor beta chains below was sequenced from the same sample in a study of T cell responses to AZD1222 COVID-19 vaccine. TCRdb keeps only in-frame clones here, not all; method: immunoSEQ multiplex PCR. The sample shows about 140,000 clones, approximately 91% of them seen only once. Sequencing used peripheral blood, obtained on day 0 of AZD1222 vaccination. The receptors stem from an adult in good health.

This sequence joins TRBV6-9 and TRBJ2-3; tentatively, D is TRBD1 (6 bases). The CDR3 is 18 residues long. Trimming pared 7 bases from V and 0 bases from J, leaving 23 bases between. The germline V gene has CDR1 MNHGY and CDR2 SVAAGI. This CDR3 reads CASTRKLDSLSSTDTQYF. CDR3 in DNA: TGTGCCAGCACTAGAAAATTGGACAGCCTCTCTAGCACAGATACGCAGTATTTT.

The chain combines TRBV7-2 with TRBJ1-3; D ambiguous. This CDR3 contains 13 residues. Trimming left V 3 bases short and J 0 bases short, with 3 bases between. Germline V lookup: CDR1 SGHTA, CDR2 FQGNSA. As DNA, the CDR3 is TGTGCCAGCAGCTTTCCCTCTGGAAACACCATATATTTT. Translated: CASSFPSGNTIYF. Full variable domain (missing parts from reference TRBV7-2 and TRBJ1-3): GAGVSQSPSNKVTEKGKDVELRCDPISGHTALYWYRQSLGQGLEFLIYFQGNSAPDKSGLPSDRFSAERTGGSVSTLTIQRTQQEDSAVYLCASSFPSGNTIYFGEGSWLTVV.

The chain joins TRBV4-1 to TRBJ2-1, with D possibly being TRBD1 (6 bases). Germline V lookup: CDR1 MGHRA, CDR2 YSYEKL. Trimming took 9 bases from V and 3 from J, leaving 12 bases between them. The CDR3 sequence is 13 residues long. The CDR3 reads CASTGQDYNEQFF. The DNA for the CDR3 is TGCGCCAGTACGGGACAAGACTACAATGAGCAGTTCTTC.

This chain links TRBV27 with TRBJ1-6; D is undetermined. The germline CDR1 and CDR2 sequences are MNHEY and SMNVEV (reference sequence). The CDR3 has 10 residues. V lost 7 bases and J lost 10, with 5 bases in between. In nucleotides, the CDR3 is TGTGCCAGCATACAGTCACCCCTCCACTTT. This encodes CASIQSPLHF.

The chain combines TRBV7-2 with TRBJ1-1, with D perhaps TRBD1 (5 bases). Per germline, CDR1 SGHTA and CDR2 FQGNSA. V was clipped by 0 bases and J by 7 bases, with 12 bases between them. The CDR3 contains 14 residues. In DNA, the CDR3 is TGTGCCAGCAGCTTAGCGATCGCTGGGGGTGAAGCTTTCTTT. Protein product: CASSLAIAGGEAFF.

This rearrangement joins TRBV9 to TRBJ2-7; D is perhaps TRBD2 (6 bases). CDR3 length equals 12 residues. The germline V gene has CDR1 SGDLS and CDR2 YYNGEE. With 3 bases removed from V and 7 bases from J, the gap between germline ends came to 11 bases. The DNA of the CDR3 is TGTGCCAGCAGCGAGGGGACTGCAGAGCAGTACTTC. This sequence encodes CASSEGTAEQYF.

This clone was detected once. The rearrangement links TRBV5-4 to TRBJ2-3, with D unresolved. Deletions cut 4 bases from V and 0 bases from J, with 3 bases between. This CDR3 comprises 12 residues. Germline CDR1 reads SGHNT; CDR2 reads YYREEE (reference sequence). For the CDR3, the DNA is TGTGCCAGCAGCGTTAGCACAGATACGCAGTATTTT. It translates to CASSVSTDTQYF.

The chain uses TRBV7-3 and TRBJ2-3, with 9 bases aligning to TRBD1. V lost 5 bases and J lost 4; bases outside the gene matches: 7. The CDR3 consists of 15 residues. The germline CDR1 and CDR2 sequences are SGHTA and FQGTGA. In nucleotides, the CDR3 is TGTGCCAGCAGCAGCAGGACAGGGGAGTCAGATACGCAGTATTTT. Its protein is CASSSRTGESDTQYF.

This chain links TRBV19 with TRBJ2-4; TRBD2 might be the D (6 bases). In germline, CDR1 is LNHDA, CDR2 SQIVND (reference sequence). Trimming shortened V by 6 bases and J by 2 bases, and 14 bases separated the two germline ends. The CDR3 runs to 15 residues. This CDR3 is CASRNRRETKNIQYF. In DNA form, the CDR3 reads TGTGCCAGTAGGAACAGGAGGGAAACCAAAAACATTCAGTACTTC.

This rearrangement joins TRBV3-1 (or the pseudogene TRBV3-2) to TRBJ2-3; D is unresolved. This CDR3 has 16 residues. Germline values: CDR1 LGHDT, CDR2 YNNKEL (reference sequence). Trimming shortened V by 4 bases and J by 1 base, and 15 bases separated the two germline ends. The CDR3 loop is CASSPWANSGTDTQYF. CDR3 nucleotide sequence: TGTGCCAGCAGCCCGTGGGCGAATTCCGGCACAGATACGCAGTATTTT.

This chain connects TRBV7-9 to TRBJ1-6; perhaps TRBD1 as D (5 bases). CDR1 is SEHNR, CDR2 FQNEAQ, per germline (reference sequence). The CDR3 loop spans 13 amino acids. V lost 5 bases and J 14 bases, leaving 16 bases between the germline ends. CDR3 in DNA: TGTGCCAGCAGCCCCCTGGGGGGGGTGGCCCTCCACTTT. Translated: CASSPLGGVALHF.

DNA for the CDR3: TGCGCCAGCAGTGAGGTTTCCTACGAGCAGTACTTC. Amino acids: CASSEVSYEQYF. The rearrangement joins TRBV10-2 to TRBJ2-7, with no clear D. V dropped 2 bases and J dropped 1 base, with 3 bases sitting between them. The CDR3 length is 12 residues. Per germline, CDR1 WSHSY and CDR2 SAAADI.

CDR3 amino acids: CASSSGRAVNEQFF. The CDR3 coding sequence is TGTGCCAGCAGCTCAGGTCGGGCGGTAAATGAGCAGTTCTTC. The chain combines TRBV7-3 with TRBJ2-1; D call uncertain. Germline lookup yields CDR1 SGHTA and CDR2 FQGTGA. The CDR3 has 14 amino acids. Deletions cut 4 bases from V and 7 bases from J, with 14 bases between.

The gene calls are TRBV3-1 (or the pseudogene TRBV3-2) and TRBJ1-2, with D possibly TRBD1 on 5 matching bases. Trimming pared 3 bases from V and 7 bases from J, leaving 18 bases between. The CDR3 contains 15 residues. The germline V gene encodes CDR1 LGHDT and CDR2 YNNKEL (reference sequence). CDR3 bases: TGTGCCAGCAGCCAGGGGGAGGGGAGCCTCGGTGGCTACACCTTC. Residues: CASSQGEGSLGGYTF.

This chain uses TRBV5-1 with TRBJ1-2; D perhaps matches TRBD1 (6 bases). This CDR3 has 13 amino acids. V lost 2 bases, J lost 8 bases, and 13 bases lay in between. Germline V gene lookup returns CDR1 SGHRS and CDR2 YFSETQ. The CDR3 here is CASSFEGGSGYTF. CDR3 in DNA: TGCGCCAGCAGCTTCGAGGGGGGTAGCGGCTACACCTTC.

J is TRBJ2-6 and V is TRBV15, with D hard to call. Trimming removed 0 bases at V and 2 bases at J, with 5 bases between. In germline, CDR1 is LNHNV, CDR2 YYDKDF (reference sequence). The CDR3 has 15 amino acids. This CDR3 is CATSRDIPGANVLTF. CDR3 nucleotides: TGTGCCACCAGCAGAGACATCCCTGGGGCCAACGTCCTGACTTTC.

This rearrangement joins TRBV4-1 to TRBJ1-2, with a tentative D call TRBD1 (6 bases). Per germline, CDR1 MGHRA and CDR2 YSYEKL. CDR3 length: 14 residues. V lost 1 base and J lost 7, with 13 bases in between. CDR3 nucleotides: TGCGCCAGCAGCCAAGGCAGGGGCACATTTGGCTACACCTTC. Residues: CASSQGRGTFGYTF.

This clone was counted a single time. V is TRBV11-3 and J is TRBJ2-3; D possibly uses TRBD1 or TRBD2 (6 bases each). V lost 1 base to trimming and J lost 6 bases, with 14 bases between them. The CDR3 totals 15 residues. Looked up from germline, CDR1 is SGHNT and CDR2 is YENEEA. The CDR3 DNA reads as TGTGCCAGCAGCTTAGGAGTTAGGGGGGAGGATACGCAGTATTTT. Its protein is CASSLGVRGEDTQYF.

The chain has TRBV29-1 and TRBJ1-1; D unclear. CDR3 length: 12 residues. Deletions cut 4 bases from V and 3 bases from J, with 9 bases between. Germline V gene lookup returns CDR1 SQVTM and CDR2 ANQGSEA. This CDR3 reads CSVVASDTEAFF. CDR3 bases: TGCAGCGTTGTAGCCTCGGACACTGAAGCTTTCTTT.

The chain joins TRBV23-1 to TRBJ1-2; no clear D gene. TRBV23-1 is annotated as an ORF whose role is uncertain. There are 12 residues in the CDR3. Trimming removed 3 bases from V and 4 bases from J, with 6 bases in between. CDR3 amino acids: CASSHPGYGYTF. The CDR3 region has the DNA TGCGCCAGCAGTCACCCGGGCTATGGCTACACCTTC.

The CDR3 bases are TGTGCCAGCAGGGAGAATGAGCAGTTCTTC. This encodes CASRENEQFF. The chain carries TRBV2 and TRBJ2-1; no firm D call. The V and J ends lost 6 bases and 7 bases respectively, with 4 bases between them. CDR1 is SNHLY, CDR2 FYNNEI, per germline. There are 10 residues in the CDR3.

The genes are TRBV2 and TRBJ1-6; D gene ambiguous. This CDR3 contains 12 residues. CDR1 SNHLY and CDR2 FYNNEI come from the germline V gene. V was pared by 5 bases and J by 8 bases, with 7 bases between. The CDR3 spells CASSWFDSPLHF. The CDR3, as DNA: TGTGCCAGCAGTTGGTTTGATTCACCCCTCCACTTT.

The chain joins TRBV4-2 to TRBJ1-5; D gene ambiguous. Germline loops: CDR1 LGHNA, CDR2 YNFKEQ. This CDR3 spans 13 amino acids. Trimming removed 0 bases from V and 3 bases from J, with 3 bases in between. The DNA of the CDR3 is TGTGCCAGCAGCCAAGACATCAATCAGCCCCAGCATTTT. Encoded protein: CASSQDINQPQHF.

This clone turned up a few times. V and J are TRBV9 and TRBJ2-3; 8 positions match TRBD2. Germline assignment: CDR1 SGDLS and CDR2 YYNGEE. This CDR3 contains 15 residues. V was clipped by 1 base and J by 3 bases; unmatched bases: 4. This CDR3 is CASSVSSGRTDTQYF. In nucleotides, the CDR3 is TGTGCCAGCAGCGTATCAAGCGGGAGAACAGATACGCAGTATTTT.

This clone occurred once. The gene calls are TRBV5-1 and TRBJ2-5, with a possible D match to TRBD1 (8 bases). The ends were cut back, 3 bases at V and 4 bases at J, with 13 bases in the middle. Germline V gives CDR1 SGHRS, CDR2 YFSETQ. This CDR3 is built from 14 residues. CDR3 region: CASSWSGTGETQYF. The DNA for the CDR3 is TGCGCCAGCAGCTGGAGCGGGACAGGAGAGACCCAGTACTTC.